This passage covers 17 T cell receptor beta chains from one sample sequenced in a study of blood T cell repertoires in COVID-19. Generated by immunoSEQ multiplex PCR, the TCRdb table keeps only in-frame clones and is missing some. This sample has around 130,000 clones, with about four fifths found just once. What was sequenced was peripheral blood. These receptors were collected from a woman older than 75 with acute or convalescent COVID-19.

The chain couples TRBV7-9 to TRBJ2-2, with TRBD2 identical over 15 bases. Per germline, CDR1 SEHNR and CDR2 FQNEAQ (reference sequence). Trimming took 5 bases from V and 5 from J; bases not matched to a gene: 6. The length of the CDR3 is 17 residues. The CDR3 here is CASSPKGTSGRTGELFF. The DNA for the CDR3 is TGTGCCAGCAGCCCAAAGGGGACTAGCGGGAGGACCGGGGAGCTGTTTTTT.

This chain links TRBV3-1 (or the pseudogene TRBV3-2) with TRBJ2-7, with 8 bases identical to TRBD1. The V gene's germline CDR1 is LGHDT and CDR2 YNNKEL (reference sequence). With 1 base clipped from V and 5 bases from J, the junction kept 4 bases outside the gene matches. The CDR3 runs to 14 residues. CDR3 in amino acids: CASSQGQGNDEQYF. CDR3 DNA sequence: TGTGCCAGCAGCCAAGGACAGGGGAACGACGAGCAGTACTTC.

The chain employs TRBV30 and TRBJ2-1, with D hard to call. V shed 3 bases and J shed 8 bases, with 11 bases lying between them. CDR1 and CDR2 (germline): GTSNPN, SVGIG (reference sequence). The CDR3 extends over 12 amino acids. The CDR3 loop reads CAWSPGPYEQFF. DNA of the CDR3: TGTGCCTGGAGCCCAGGCCCATATGAGCAGTTCTTC.

This chain uses TRBV10-2 with TRBJ2-7; TRBD1 agrees at 8 bases. CDR1 WSHSY and CDR2 SAAADI come from the germline V gene. This CDR3 has 13 residues. With V trimmed by 9 bases and J by 6 bases, 10 bases remained unmatched. The CDR3 nucleotides are TGCGCCAGTCGGATCGGCACAGGGGGCGAGCAGTACTTC. Translated: CASRIGTGGEQYF.

This clone showed up just once. This chain uses TRBV5-4 with TRBJ2-4; TRBD2 agrees at 8 bases. The V gene's germline CDR1 is SGHNT and CDR2 YYREEE (reference sequence). The ends lost 1 base at V and 7 bases at J; junction bases unmatched: 13. This CDR3 spans 17 amino acids. The CDR3 here is CASSLKGAAGAWNIQYF. DNA of the CDR3: TGTGCCAGCAGCTTGAAGGGAGCAGCGGGAGCGTGGAACATTCAGTACTTC.

This clone was observed once. The chain recombines TRBV4-3 with TRBJ1-6, with D tentatively TRBD1 (6 bases). CDR3 length equals 13 residues. The ends were cut back, 2 bases at V and 10 bases at J, with 9 bases in the middle. The V gene's germline CDR1 is LGHNA and CDR2 YSLEER. DNA for the CDR3: TGCGCCAGCAGCCAAAACAGGGTGTCACCCCTCCACTTT. The encoded protein is CASSQNRVSPLHF.

This chain uses TRBV20-1 with TRBJ1-2; a weak D match, TRBD1 (5 bases). The CDR3 spans 11 residues. Germline CDR1 and CDR2: DFQATT and SNEGSKA (reference sequence). Trimming removed 5 bases at V and 5 bases at J, with 9 bases between. The CDR3 reads CSAPTGYGYTF. Here the CDR3 DNA reads TGCAGTGCTCCCACAGGATATGGCTACACCTTC.

V and J are TRBV15 and TRBJ1-5; D call uncertain. This CDR3 is 15 amino acids long. The V end lost 6 bases, the J end lost 0 bases, and 12 bases lay between the germline ends. Germline V gene lookup returns CDR1 LNHNV and CDR2 YYDKDF (reference sequence). The CDR3 is CATRKDTNSNQPQHF. DNA of the CDR3: TGTGCCACCAGAAAAGACACGAATAGCAATCAGCCCCAGCATTTT.

This chain connects TRBV5-5 to TRBJ1-2; D gene unclear. The V end was cut by 0 bases, the J end by 4 bases, with 10 bases between. Germline V gene data show CDR1 as SGHKS and CDR2 as YYEKEE (reference sequence). The CDR3 loop spans 14 amino acids. CDR3 sequence (DNA): TGTGCCAGCAGCTTGGGCTACCCGATCTATGGCTACACCTTC. This sequence encodes CASSLGYPIYGYTF.

The rearrangement joins TRBV5-4 to TRBJ2-7; 10 nucleotides line up with TRBD1. The V gene's germline CDR1 is SGHNT and CDR2 YYREEE (reference sequence). This CDR3 comprises 15 residues. V lost 0 bases, J lost 5 bases, and 5 bases stayed unmatched. The CDR3 sequence is CASSLGPGQGNEQYF. Written as DNA, the CDR3 is TGTGCCAGCAGCTTGGGCCCGGGACAGGGGAACGAGCAGTACTTC.

There are a few counts of this clone. This sequence joins TRBV7-6 and TRBJ1-4; D is perhaps TRBD1 (6 bases). Germline lookup yields CDR1 SGHVS and CDR2 FNYEAQ. V lost 3 bases and J lost 4, with 18 bases in between. The CDR3 extends over 17 amino acids. CDR3 nucleotides: TGTGCCAGCAGCTTGGGAGCTCGCACAGGGATTAATGAAAAACTGTTTTTT. It is translated as CASSLGARTGINEKLFF.

This chain connects TRBV6-5 to TRBJ1-6, with 7 bases lining up with TRBD1. Germline values: CDR1 MNHEY, CDR2 SVGAGI. This CDR3 has 13 amino acids. Trimming took 4 bases from V and 10 from J; bases not matched to a gene: 4. The CDR3 region has the DNA TGTGCCAGCAGTTCCTCAGGGGGATCACCCCTCCACTTT. Amino acids: CASSSSGGSPLHF.

V usage is TRBV9 and J usage is TRBJ2-7; 8 bases are a match to TRBD2. After removal of 2 bases from V and 0 bases from J, the junction contained 4 bases not matched to a gene. CDR1 and CDR2 (germline): SGDLS, YYNGEE. The CDR3 sequence is 15 residues long. CDR3 region: CASSVMAGGSYEQYF. CDR3 coding DNA: TGTGCCAGCAGCGTTATGGCGGGGGGCTCCTACGAGCAGTACTTC. Complete variable domain (other parts from reference TRBV9 and TRBJ2-7): DSGVTQTPKHLITATGQRVTLRCSPRSGDLSVYWYQQSLDQGLQFLIQYYNGEERAKGNILERFSAQQFPDLHSELNLSSLELGDSALYFCASSVMAGGSYEQYFGPGTRLTVT.

The rearrangement uses TRBV6-2 or TRBV6-3 and TRBJ1-3, with 11 nucleotides matching TRBD1. The V gene end was trimmed by 6 bases and the J gene end by 2 bases; junction bases not matched to a gene: 9. The CDR3 covers 17 residues. CDR1 and CDR2 from the germline V gene are MNHEY and SVGEGT. CDR3 bases: TGTGCCAGCAGCCCACCCGGACAGGGGGCGCCTGGAAACACCATATATTTT. Its translation: CASSPPGQGAPGNTIYF.

Only one count was recorded for this clone. V gene TRBV7-2 combines with J gene TRBJ2-3; D remains ambiguous. Trimming removed 1 base at V and 2 bases at J, with 7 bases between. The CDR3 runs 14 residues. CDR1 and CDR2 from the germline V gene are SGHTA and FQGNSA. The CDR3 loop reads CASSLGGFTDTQYF. As DNA, the CDR3 is TGTGCCAGCAGCTTAGGCGGATTCACAGATACGCAGTATTTT.

The J gene is TRBJ1-1, the V gene TRBV20-1; D remains ambiguous. Germline V gene sequence: CDR1 DFQATT, CDR2 SNEGSKA (reference sequence). The CDR3 runs to 11 residues. V was trimmed by 3 bases and J by 4 bases, leaving 6 bases between them. The CDR3 sequence: CSARPGTEAFF. As DNA, the CDR3 is TGCAGTGCTAGGCCAGGCACTGAAGCTTTCTTT.

Turning to this clone: The sample holds other DNA sequences that translate to the same CDR3. V gene TRBV19 combines with J gene TRBJ2-7; 8 positions agree with TRBD1. V lost 5 bases, J lost 1 base, and 1 base stayed unmatched. The V gene's germline CDR1 is LNHDA and CDR2 SQIVND (reference sequence). This CDR3 has 13 amino acids. Written as DNA, the CDR3 is TGTGCCAGTAGTCGGACAGGGTCCTACGAGCAGTACTTC. Translating it yields CASSRTGSYEQYF.